This T cell receptor (beta chain) comes out of a study of early T cells in non-severe SARS-CoV-2 infection. Study-wide background: It was bulk RNA from unsorted whole blood that was sequenced, and the chains were unpaired.

General study results and limits: Missing private and CD4 specificities, VDJdb matching favored anti-spike CD8 responses.

Germline CDR1 is SEHNR and CDR2 is FQNEAQ (reference sequence). The CDR3 spans 12 residues. V was pared by 5 bases and J by 5 bases, with 7 bases between. Researchers attached unique molecular identifiers to individual cDNA molecules. TCRdb recomputed calls from the 5' RACE reads with MiXCR, one row per CDR3 protein. The sample has around 40,000 distinct CDR3 sequences; under 13% are singletons. This clonotype appeared a few times. Its antigen is unknown. The TCR comes from an adult who was a healthcare worker with PCR-confirmed SARS-CoV-2 infection or an uninfected control (not recorded which). The chain joins TRBV7-9 to TRBJ1-5; D is undetermined. Sequencing was performed on whole blood. CDR3 in amino acids: CASSNLDQPQHF. Here the CDR3 DNA reads TGTGCCAGCAGCAACCTGGATCAGCCCCAGCATTTT.